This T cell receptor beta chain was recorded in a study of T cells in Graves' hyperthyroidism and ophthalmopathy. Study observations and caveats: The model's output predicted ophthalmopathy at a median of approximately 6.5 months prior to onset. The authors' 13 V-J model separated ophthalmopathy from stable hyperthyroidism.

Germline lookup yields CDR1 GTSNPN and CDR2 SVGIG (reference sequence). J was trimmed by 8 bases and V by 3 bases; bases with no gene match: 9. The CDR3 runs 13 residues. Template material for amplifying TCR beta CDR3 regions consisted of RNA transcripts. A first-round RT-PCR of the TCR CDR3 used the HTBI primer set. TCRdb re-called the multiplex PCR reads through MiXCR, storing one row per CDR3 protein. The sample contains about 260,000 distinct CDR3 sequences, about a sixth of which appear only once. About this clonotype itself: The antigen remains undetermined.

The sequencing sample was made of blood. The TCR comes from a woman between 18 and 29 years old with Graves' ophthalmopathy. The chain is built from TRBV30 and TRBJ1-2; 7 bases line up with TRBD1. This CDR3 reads CAWRRDSSRGYTF. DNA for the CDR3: TGTGCCTGGAGGAGGGACAGCTCGAGGGGCTACACCTTC.